The 15 T cell receptor beta chains listed next were all sequenced from one sample in a study of cytomegalovirus exposure and HLA in healthy donors. The study ran its PCR with 60 Vbeta and 13 Jbeta primers. The protocol was immunoSEQ multiplex PCR, while the TCRdb copy is restricted to in-frame clones and leaves out a portion. The sample includes approximately 140,000 clones, less than 85% seen only once; the top ten take 6.8%. Sequencing was done on a sample of PBMCs. These receptor sequences come from a man aged 40-55 years in good health and CMV-seropositive.

The V and J genes are TRBV30 and TRBJ1-2; 12 bases are a match to TRBD1. The CDR3 covers 16 residues. Per the germline V gene, CDR1 is GTSNPN and CDR2 is SVGIG (reference sequence). The V and J ends lost 7 bases and 4 bases, in that order; junction bases with no gene match: 13. CDR3 bases: TGTGCCTCAAGGGGGGACAGGGGGCGATATGGCTATGGCTACACCTTC. This encodes CASRGDRGRYGYGYTF.

The rearrangement links TRBV2 to TRBJ1-5; TRBD1 aligns across 8 bases. The CDR3 is made up of 13 amino acids. V dropped 7 bases and J dropped 5; count of bases not matched to a gene: 4. The germline gives CDR1 SNHLY, CDR2 FYNNEI. The CDR3 loop is CASTRQGYQPQHF. DNA for the CDR3: TGTGCCAGCACACGACAGGGGTATCAGCCCCAGCATTTT.

Only a few counts were recorded for this clone. The rearrangement links TRBV10-3 to TRBJ1-1; 12 bases match TRBD1. Trimming cost V 9 bases and J 0 bases; bases outside gene matches: 8. Germline V gene lookup returns CDR1 ENHRY and CDR2 SYGVKD. The CDR3 runs 16 residues. The CDR3 region has the DNA TGTGCCATAGGGACAGGGGGCAGTAGGATGAACACTGAAGCTTTCTTT. Its translation is CAIGTGGSRMNTEAFF.

The rearrangement joins TRBV27 to TRBJ1-2, with D possibly matching TRBD1 (6 bases). CDR1 is MNHEY and CDR2 is SMNVEV in the germline V gene (reference sequence). Trimming took 4 bases from V and 4 from J, leaving 13 bases between them. The CDR3 spans 14 residues. CDR3 residues: CASSYQGSPYGYTF. Here the CDR3 DNA reads TGTGCCAGCAGTTACCAGGGGTCTCCCTATGGCTACACCTTC.

The chain recombines TRBV5-1 with TRBJ2-7; 8 positions match TRBD1. Germline V lookup: CDR1 SGHRS, CDR2 YFSETQ. This CDR3 spans 15 amino acids. V dropped 5 bases and J dropped 6; count of bases not matched to a gene: 13. CDR3 sequence reads: CASRTDVQGVLEQYF. Here the CDR3 DNA reads TGCGCCAGCAGGACGGACGTACAGGGGGTGCTCGAGCAGTACTTC.

This sequence joins TRBV7-2 and TRBJ2-5; TRBD2 aligns across 8 bases. CDR1 and CDR2 from the germline V gene are SGHTA and FQGNSA. CDR3 length equals 17 residues. V shed 3 bases, J shed 5 bases, and the junction held 14 bases outside the gene matches. CDR3 in amino acids: CASSLTGGMSRIETQYF. CDR3 bases: TGTGCCAGCAGCTTGACGGGAGGGATGTCCCGAATTGAGACCCAGTACTTC.

This chain joins TRBV5-1 and TRBJ1-2; 7 nucleotides align to TRBD1. With 4 bases clipped from V and 8 bases from J, the junction kept 11 bases outside the gene matches. The CDR3 consists of 14 residues. Germline V CDR1 and CDR2: SGHRS, YFSETQ. The CDR3 protein is CASSPGDSSGGYTF. CDR3 DNA sequence: TGCGCCAGCAGCCCCGGGGACAGTTCCGGGGGCTACACCTTC.

This chain joins TRBV12-5 and TRBJ2-2; the match to TRBD1 covers 9 bases. The V segment lost 3 bases and the J segment 4 bases; nucleotides outside the gene matches: 3. Germline CDR1 and CDR2: LGHNT and FRNRAP. CDR3 length: 15 residues. CDR3: CASGFGTGITGELFF. The CDR3 DNA follows: TGTGCTAGTGGTTTCGGGACAGGGATCACCGGGGAGCTGTTTTTT. The entire variable domain, with the rest obtained from reference TRBV12-5 and TRBJ2-2, is as follows: DARVTQTPRHKVTEMGQEVTMRCQPILGHNTVFWYRQTMMQGLELLAYFRNRAPLDDSGMPKDRFSAEMPDATLATLKIQPSEPRDSAVYFCASGFGTGITGELFFGEGSRLTVL.

This sequence joins TRBV5-6 and TRBJ1-5; D ambiguous. Germline CDR1 reads SGHDT; CDR2 reads YYEEEE. Between the trimmed V and J ends, which lost 0 bases and 6 bases, there was a span of 10 bases. This CDR3 is built from 14 residues. CDR3 sequence: CASSLVGVSQPQHF. The CDR3 DNA follows: TGTGCCAGCAGCTTGGTCGGGGTTAGTCAGCCCCAGCATTTT.

This chain links TRBV19 with TRBJ2-7; no reliable D call. Looked up from germline, CDR1 is LNHDA and CDR2 is SQIVND (reference sequence). The CDR3 is 15 amino acids. Deletions cut 3 bases from V and 5 bases from J, with 17 bases between. CDR3 sequence: CASSILGRRLHEQYF. The CDR3 region has the DNA TGTGCCAGTAGTATCCTAGGCCGCCGTCTCCACGAGCAGTACTTC. Combining the CDR3 with reference TRBV19 and TRBJ2-7 gives the whole variable domain DGGITQSPKYLFRKEGQNVTLSCEQNLNHDAMYWYRQDPGQGLRLIYYSQIVNDFQKGDIAEGYSVSREKKESFPLTVTSAQKNPTAFYLCASSILGRRLHEQYFGPGTRLTVT.

The chain couples TRBV19 to TRBJ2-5, with TRBD1 as a possible D gene (6 bases). Germline V lookup: CDR1 LNHDA, CDR2 SQIVND (reference sequence). V dropped 11 bases and J dropped 5 bases, with 33 bases sitting between them. The CDR3 is made up of 18 amino acids. The CDR3 loop is CAPSPLQGEVCQEETQYF. In DNA, the CDR3 is TGTGCCCCTTCCCCTTTACAGGGAGAGGTATGTCAGGAGGAGACCCAGTACTTC.

V gene TRBV13 combines with J gene TRBJ2-7; 7 bases fit TRBD2. Looked up from germline, CDR1 is PRHDT and CDR2 is FYEKMQ (reference sequence). The CDR3 is 14 amino acids. The ends lost 4 bases at V and 5 bases at J; junction bases unmatched: 8. CDR3 protein: CASSSLGGSDEQYF. The CDR3 DNA reads TGTGCCAGCAGCTCCCTCGGGGGGTCGGACGAGCAGTACTTC.

The rearrangement links TRBV28 to TRBJ1-5; D call uncertain. The CDR3 length is 12 residues. V shed 5 bases and J shed 5 bases, with 7 bases lying between them. Per the germline V gene, CDR1 is MDHEN and CDR2 is SYDVKM. The CDR3 spells CASSERHQPQHF. CDR3 nucleotides: TGTGCCAGCAGTGAGAGGCATCAGCCCCAGCATTTT.

The chain carries TRBV5-1 and TRBJ2-7; 10 bases line up with TRBD2. The germline CDR1 and CDR2 sequences are SGHRS and YFSETQ. V lost 1 base and J lost 5; bases outside the gene matches: 9. The CDR3 consists of 16 residues. CDR3 DNA sequence: TGCGCCAGCAGCTTGTCCCGAACTAGCGGGGTGGACGAGCAGTACTTC. It specifies CASSLSRTSGVDEQYF.

This chain uses TRBV5-5 with TRBJ1-1; weak D call: TRBD1 (6 bases). CDR1 and CDR2 from the germline V gene are SGHKS and YYEKEE (reference sequence). The CDR3 is 15 residues long. The V gene lost 3 bases and the J gene lost 1 base, with 13 bases spanning the gap. The CDR3 sequence: CASSSMTGWNTEAFF. CDR3 nucleotides: TGTGCCAGCAGCTCGATGACAGGTTGGAACACTGAAGCTTTCTTT.